A selection of T cell receptor beta chains follows, all from one sample in a study of blood T cell repertoires in COVID-19. Assay used: immunoSEQ multiplex PCR; TCRdb lists only in-frame clones, some missing. The data contain over 150,000 clones, around three quarters of them singletons. The specimen sequenced was peripheral blood. These receptors were taken from a man aged 80 or over with acute or convalescent COVID-19. The CDR3 runs from the conserved cysteine through the conserved F or W. A D gene is named only where the DNA matches it firmly. A clone size is listed for some rows: how often the clone was seen (once, few, many), or a class if it is expanded.

V	J	D	size	CDR3	DNA
TRBV18	TRBJ2-5	.	.	CASSPLPREETQYF	TGTGCCAGCTCACCCCTCCCCAGGGAAGAGACCCAGTACTTC
TRBV18	TRBJ1-3	TRBD1	.	CASSPFGQGDSGNTIYF	TGTGCCAGCTCACCATTCGGACAGGGGGACTCTGGAAACACCATATATTTT
TRBV7-9	TRBJ1-1	.	few	CASTGEGFTNTEAFF	TGTGCCAGCACCGGGGAGGGGTTTACGAACACTGAAGCTTTCTTT
TRBV5-1	TRBJ1-6	.	.	CASSLSSAGAYNSPLHF	TGCGCCAGCAGCTTGTCTTCGGCAGGGGCCTATAATTCACCCCTCCACTTT
TRBV18	TRBJ2-7	TRBD2	.	CASSLGLAGSYEQYF	TGTGCCAGCTCACTAGGACTAGCGGGGTCCTACGAGCAGTACTTC
TRBV11-3	TRBJ2-1	.	.	CASSSESSYNEQFF	TGTGCCAGCAGTTCGGAGAGCTCCTACAATGAGCAGTTCTTC
TRBV29-1	TRBJ2-1	TRBD2	.	CSAPEIAGGPSSNEQFF	TGCAGCGCCCCCGAGATAGCGGGGGGGCCATCGAGTAATGAGCAGTTCTTC
TRBV19	TRBJ2-2	TRBD1	.	CASSTRDRETGELFF	TGTGCCAGTAGTACCCGGGACAGGGAAACCGGGGAGCTGTTTTTT
TRBV19	TRBJ1-5	.	.	CASSIDPPQLDSNQPQHF	TGTGCCAGTAGTATAGATCCCCCTCAACTTGATAGCAATCAGCCCCAGCATTTT
TRBV7-8	TRBJ2-5	TRBD2	.	CASSPPPRTSGGETQYF	TGTGCCAGCAGCCCACCTCCACGGACTAGCGGGGGAGAGACCCAGTACTTC
TRBV2	TRBJ1-2	.	.	CASSPRGSSYGYTF	TGTGCCAGCAGTCCCCGGGGGTCCTCCTATGGCTACACCTTC
TRBV12-5	TRBJ1-5	TRBD1	.	CASGPTGTGIQPQHF	TGTGCTAGTGGTCCGACCGGGACAGGTATCCAGCCCCAGCATTTT
TRBV29-1	TRBJ2-6	.	.	CSVEVLRRDGANVLTF	TGCAGCGTTGAAGTATTACGACGGGATGGGGCCAACGTCCTGACTTTC
TRBV7-9	TRBJ2-3	TRBD2	.	CASSTSGGLTDTQYF	TGTGCCAGCAGCACTAGCGGGGGGCTCACAGATACGCAGTATTTT
TRBV6-6	TRBJ1-5	.	.	CASSQGGAGPMSQHF	TGTGCCAGCAGCCAAGGGGGTGCAGGGCCTATGTCCCAGCATTTT
TRBV3-1/TRBV3-2	TRBJ2-1	TRBD2	.	CASSQVSGGPYNEQFF	TGTGCCAGCAGCCAAGTTTCGGGGGGGCCCTACAATGAGCAGTTCTTC
TRBV27	TRBJ1-2	TRBD1	.	CASSLRDRGNYGYTF	TGTGCCAGCAGTCTAAGGGACAGGGGTAACTATGGCTACACCTTC
TRBV19	TRBJ2-5	TRBD1	.	CASSMDRDVETQYF	TGTGCCAGTAGTATGGACAGGGATGTGGAGACCCAGTACTTC
TRBV6-5	TRBJ1-5	TRBD1	few	CASGTGNDQPQHF	TGTGCCTCGGGGACAGGGAATGATCAGCCCCAGCATTTT
TRBV5-1	TRBJ2-4	.	.	CASSLWSGVAKNIQYF	TGCGCCAGCAGCTTGTGGTCAGGGGTTGCCAAAAACATTCAGTACTTC